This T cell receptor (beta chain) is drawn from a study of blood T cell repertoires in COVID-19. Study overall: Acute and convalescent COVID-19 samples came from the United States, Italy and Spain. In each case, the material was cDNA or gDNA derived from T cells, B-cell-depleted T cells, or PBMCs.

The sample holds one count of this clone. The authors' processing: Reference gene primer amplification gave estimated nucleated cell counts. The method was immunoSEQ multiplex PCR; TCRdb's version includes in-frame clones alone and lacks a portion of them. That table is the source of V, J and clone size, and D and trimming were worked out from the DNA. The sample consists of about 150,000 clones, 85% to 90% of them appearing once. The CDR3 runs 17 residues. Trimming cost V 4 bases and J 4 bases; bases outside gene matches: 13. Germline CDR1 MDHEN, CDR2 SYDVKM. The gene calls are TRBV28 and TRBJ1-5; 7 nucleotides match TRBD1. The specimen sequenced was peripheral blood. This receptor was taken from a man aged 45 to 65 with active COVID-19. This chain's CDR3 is CASSSPTGAIPNQPQHF. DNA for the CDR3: TGTGCCAGCAGTTCACCTACAGGGGCGATACCTAATCAGCCCCAGCATTTT.